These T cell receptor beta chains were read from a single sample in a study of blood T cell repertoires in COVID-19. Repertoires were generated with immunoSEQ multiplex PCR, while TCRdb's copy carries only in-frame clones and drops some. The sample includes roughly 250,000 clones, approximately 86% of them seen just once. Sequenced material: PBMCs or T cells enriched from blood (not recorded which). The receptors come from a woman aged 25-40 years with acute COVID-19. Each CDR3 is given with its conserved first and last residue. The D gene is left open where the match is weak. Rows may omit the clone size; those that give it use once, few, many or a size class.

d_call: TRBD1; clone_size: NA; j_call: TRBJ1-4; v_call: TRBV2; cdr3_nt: TGTGCCAGCACGGACAGGGGGGTGGAAAAACTGTTTTTT; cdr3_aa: CASTDRGVEKLFF
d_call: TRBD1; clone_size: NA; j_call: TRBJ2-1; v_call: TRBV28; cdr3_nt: TGTGCCAGCAGCTTTCGTCAGGGGGTCGCTGAGCAGTTCTTC; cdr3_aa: CASSFRQGVAEQFF
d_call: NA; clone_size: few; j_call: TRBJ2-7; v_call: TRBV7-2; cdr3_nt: TGTGCCAGCAGCTTAGTGGCGGGAAACTACGAGCAGTACTTC; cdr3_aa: CASSLVAGNYEQYF
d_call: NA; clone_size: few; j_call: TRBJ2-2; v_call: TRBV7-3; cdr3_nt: TGTGCCAGCAGCCAGTCACACCGCGGGGAGCTGTTTTTT; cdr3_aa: CASSQSHRGELFF
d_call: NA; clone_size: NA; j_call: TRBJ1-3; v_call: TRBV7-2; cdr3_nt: TGTGCCAGCAGCTTAGAATTAAGGGGGTTTGGAAACACCATATATTTT; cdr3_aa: CASSLELRGFGNTIYF
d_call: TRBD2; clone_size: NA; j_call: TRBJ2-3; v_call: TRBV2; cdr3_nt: TGTGCCAGCAGTGATGAGCGGGGGGGCCGCACAGATACGCAGTATTTT; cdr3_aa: CASSDERGGRTDTQYF
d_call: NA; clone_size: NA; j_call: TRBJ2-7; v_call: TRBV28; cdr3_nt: TGTGCCAGCAGTTTCGATAGGGGAGGCTACGAGCAGTACTTC; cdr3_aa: CASSFDRGGYEQYF
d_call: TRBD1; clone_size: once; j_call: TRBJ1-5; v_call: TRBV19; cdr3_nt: TGTGCCAGTAGTAGGACAGGGAGAAGCAATCAGCCCCAGCATTTT; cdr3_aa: CASSRTGRSNQPQHF
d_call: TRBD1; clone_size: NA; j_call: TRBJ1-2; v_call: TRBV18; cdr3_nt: TGTGCCAGCTCACCACCAGTGGGACAGGGGAATCATTATGGCTACACCTTC; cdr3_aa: CASSPPVGQGNHYGYTF
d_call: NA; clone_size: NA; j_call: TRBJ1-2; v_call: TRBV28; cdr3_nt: TGTGCCAGCAGTTCCCAGACGGGATACACCTTC; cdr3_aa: CASSSQTGYTF
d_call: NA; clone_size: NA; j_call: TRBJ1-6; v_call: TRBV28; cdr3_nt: TGTGCCAGCAGTTTGTCAGGGTTTAATTCACCCCTCCACTTT; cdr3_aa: CASSLSGFNSPLHF
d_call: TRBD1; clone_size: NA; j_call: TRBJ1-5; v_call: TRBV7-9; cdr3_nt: TGTGCCAGCAGTTATCATGACAGGGGACTCAATCAGCCCCAGCATTTT; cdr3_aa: CASSYHDRGLNQPQHF
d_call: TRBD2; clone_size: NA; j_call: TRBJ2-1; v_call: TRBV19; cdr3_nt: TGTGCCAGTAGTATAGCGGCGACTAGCTCATACAATGAGCAGTTCTTC; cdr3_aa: CASSIAATSSYNEQFF
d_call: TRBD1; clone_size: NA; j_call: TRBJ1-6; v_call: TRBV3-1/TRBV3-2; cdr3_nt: TGTGCCAGCAGCCACCGTACAGACAGGGCACCCCTCCACTTT; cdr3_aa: CASSHRTDRAPLHF
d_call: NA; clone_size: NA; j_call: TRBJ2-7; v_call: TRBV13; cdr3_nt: TGTGCCAGCAGCTTAGAGGTTTGGGCAGGCCGACGCGAGCAGTACTTC; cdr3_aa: CASSLEVWAGRREQYF
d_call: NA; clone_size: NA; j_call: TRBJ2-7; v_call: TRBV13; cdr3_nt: TGTGCCAGCAGCTTGGGAGCCCGTTACGAGCAGTACTTC; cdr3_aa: CASSLGARYEQYF
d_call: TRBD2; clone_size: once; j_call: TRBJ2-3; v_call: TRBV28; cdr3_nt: TGTGCCCTCGGCGGGCTAGCGGGGAACACAGATACGCAGTATTTT; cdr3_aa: CALGGLAGNTDTQYF
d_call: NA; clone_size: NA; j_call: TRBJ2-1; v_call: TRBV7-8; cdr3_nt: TGTGCCAGCAGCTTATTCTCCACAGTAAACAATGAGCAGTTCTTC; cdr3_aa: CASSLFSTVNNEQFF
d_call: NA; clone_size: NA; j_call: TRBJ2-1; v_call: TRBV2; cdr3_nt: TGTGCCATCCGGAGGTGGGGCAATGAGCAGTTCTTC; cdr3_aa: CAIRRWGNEQFF
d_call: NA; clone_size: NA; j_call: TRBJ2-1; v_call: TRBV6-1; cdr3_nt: TGTGCCAGCAGTGAATTTGGGACACGAGCCTACAATGAGCAGTTCTTC; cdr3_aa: CASSEFGTRAYNEQFF
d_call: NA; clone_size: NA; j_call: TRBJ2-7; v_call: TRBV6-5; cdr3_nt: TGTGCCAGCCTTGACAGGTGGGGGTACGAGCAGTACTTC; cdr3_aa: CASLDRWGYEQYF
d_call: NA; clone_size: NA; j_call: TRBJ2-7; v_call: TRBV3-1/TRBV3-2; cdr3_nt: TGTGCCAGCAGCCACAGGGGGGTCCCCTACGAGCAGTACTTC; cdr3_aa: CASSHRGVPYEQYF
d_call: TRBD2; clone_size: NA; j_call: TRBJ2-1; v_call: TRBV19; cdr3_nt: TGTGCCACCGGGACTAGCGGTTACAATGAGCAGTTCTTC; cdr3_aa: CATGTSGYNEQFF
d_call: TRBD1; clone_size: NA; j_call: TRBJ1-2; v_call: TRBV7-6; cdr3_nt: TGTGCCAGCAGCTTAGTAGCAGACAGGGGGCTCGATGGCTACACCTTC; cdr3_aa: CASSLVADRGLDGYTF
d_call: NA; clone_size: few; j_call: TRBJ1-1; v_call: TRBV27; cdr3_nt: TGTGCCAGCAGTTTAGCAGGGGTGAACACTGAAGCTTTCTTT; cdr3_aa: CASSLAGVNTEAFF
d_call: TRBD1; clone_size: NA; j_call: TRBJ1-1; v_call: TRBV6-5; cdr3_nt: TGTGCCAGCAGTTCGCAGGGGGCGCGGGGCACTGAAGCTTTCTTT; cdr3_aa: CASSSQGARGTEAFF
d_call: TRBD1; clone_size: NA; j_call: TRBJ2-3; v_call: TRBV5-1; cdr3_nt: TGCGCCAGCAGCTTATGGACAGGGGGAACTAGCACAGATACGCAGTATTTT; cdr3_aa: CASSLWTGGTSTDTQYF
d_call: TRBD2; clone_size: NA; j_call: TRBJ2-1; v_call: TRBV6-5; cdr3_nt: TGTGCCAGCAGGGCGCGGGGGGGTTACAATGAGCAGTTCTTC; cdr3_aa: CASRARGGYNEQFF
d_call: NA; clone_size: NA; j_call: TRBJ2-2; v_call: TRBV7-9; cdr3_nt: TGTGCCAGCACACACAAATTGGACACTTCGAACACCGGGGAGCTGTTTTTT; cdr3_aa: CASTHKLDTSNTGELFF
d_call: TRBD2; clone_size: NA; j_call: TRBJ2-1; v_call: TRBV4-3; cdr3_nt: TGCGCCAGCAGCCAAATGTCAAGCGGGAGGGCCTTCAGCAATGAGCAGTTCTTC; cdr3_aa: CASSQMSSGRAFSNEQFF
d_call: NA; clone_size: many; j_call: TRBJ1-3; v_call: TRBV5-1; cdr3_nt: TGCGCCAGCAGCTTGGCCGCCAGCTCTGGAAACACCATATATTTT; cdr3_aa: CASSLAASSGNTIYF
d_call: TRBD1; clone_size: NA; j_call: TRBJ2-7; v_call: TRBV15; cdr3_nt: TGTGCCACCAGCAGAGATTTAGGGTGGGACAGGACCAGACTCAACTCCTACGAGCAGTACTTC; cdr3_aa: CATSRDLGWDRTRLNSYEQYF
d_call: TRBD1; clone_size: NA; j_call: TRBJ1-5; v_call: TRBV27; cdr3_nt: TGTGCCAGCAGTTTATCCCGGGACAGGGGGAAGCATCAGCCCCAGCATTTT; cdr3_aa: CASSLSRDRGKHQPQHF
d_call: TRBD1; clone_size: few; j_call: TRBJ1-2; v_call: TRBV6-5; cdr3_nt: TGTGCCAGCAGTAAGACAGGGAATAGCTATGGCTACACCTTC; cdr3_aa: CASSKTGNSYGYTF
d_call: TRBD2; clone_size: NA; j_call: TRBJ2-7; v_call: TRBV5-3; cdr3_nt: TGTGCCAGAAGCTTGCTTAAGACTAGCGGGAGGTGTCTGTGCGAGCAGTACTTC; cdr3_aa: CARSLLKTSGRCLCEQYF
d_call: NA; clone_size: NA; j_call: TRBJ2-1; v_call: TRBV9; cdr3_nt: TGTGCCAGCAGCGCGAGTTGGACAGTCTCCTACAATGAGCAGTTCTTC; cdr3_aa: CASSASWTVSYNEQFF
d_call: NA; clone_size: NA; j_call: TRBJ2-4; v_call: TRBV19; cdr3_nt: TGTGCCAGTAGTACCCAGGATCGGAAGCAGTACTTC; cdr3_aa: CASSTQDRKQYF
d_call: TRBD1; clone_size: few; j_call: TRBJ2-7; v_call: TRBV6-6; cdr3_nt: TGTGCCAGCAGTTACCCCGGGACAGAAGGCGAGCAGTACTTC; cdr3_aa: CASSYPGTEGEQYF
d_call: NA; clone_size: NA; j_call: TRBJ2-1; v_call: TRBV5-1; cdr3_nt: TGCGCCAGCAGCTCGGGGGGCGTCCGTGAGCAGTTCTTC; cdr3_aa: CASSSGGVREQFF
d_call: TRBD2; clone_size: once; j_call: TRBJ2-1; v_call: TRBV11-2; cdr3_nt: TGTGCCAGCAGCTTAGTGGGGGGACTAGCGACAAATGAGCAGTTCTTC; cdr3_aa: CASSLVGGLATNEQFF
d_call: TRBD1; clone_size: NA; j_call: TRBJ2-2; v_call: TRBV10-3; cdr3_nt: TGTGCCATCGCAGGAACAACCGGGACAGCTTACACCGGGGAGCTGTTTTTT; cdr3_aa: CAIAGTTGTAYTGELFF
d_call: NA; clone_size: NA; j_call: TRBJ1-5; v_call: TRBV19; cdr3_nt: TGTGCCAGTAGTTTGGCGGGAATTCACAATCAGCCCCAGCATTTT; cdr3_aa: CASSLAGIHNQPQHF
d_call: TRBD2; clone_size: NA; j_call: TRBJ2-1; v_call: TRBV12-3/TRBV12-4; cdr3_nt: TGTGCCAGCAGTTTTGGGGGGGATGAGCAGTTCTTC; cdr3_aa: CASSFGGDEQFF
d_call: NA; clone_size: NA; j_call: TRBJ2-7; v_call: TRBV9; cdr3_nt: TGTGCCAGCAGCGTACAGGGGAGCTCCTACGAGCAGTACTTC; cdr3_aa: CASSVQGSSYEQYF
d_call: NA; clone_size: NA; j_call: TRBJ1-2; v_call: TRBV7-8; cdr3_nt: TGTGCCAGCAGCCGAGGTGTAAGTGAGGGTAACTATGGCTACACCTTC; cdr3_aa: CASSRGVSEGNYGYTF
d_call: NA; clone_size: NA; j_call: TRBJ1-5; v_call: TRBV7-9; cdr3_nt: TGTGCCAGCAGCTTAGGAGGGATCCAGCCCCAGCATTTT; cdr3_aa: CASSLGGIQPQHF
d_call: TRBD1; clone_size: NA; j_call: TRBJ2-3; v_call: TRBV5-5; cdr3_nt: TGTGCCAGCACCGTGTCCGGGACAGGGGGCTGGAACACAGATACGCAGTATTTT; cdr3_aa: CASTVSGTGGWNTDTQYF